This record covers a single T cell receptor beta chain. The sample originates from a study of blood T cell repertoires in COVID-19. CDR1 and CDR2 (germline): MGHDK, SYGVNS. The CDR3 consists of 15 residues. V shed 1 base and J shed 7 bases, with 13 bases lying between them. Produced via immunoSEQ multiplex PCR; TCRdb's table is partial and in-frame only. The top ten hold approximately 1.2% of the sample, which has roughly 170,000 clones, around 82% seen once. The origin of this receptor is a man between 60 and 70 years old who had recovered from COVID-19. V gene TRBV25-1 combines with J gene TRBJ2-2; D is perhaps TRBD2 (6 bases). The sample was peripheral blood. Written as DNA, the CDR3 is TGTGCCAGCAGTGAATTATCGGGGGTCGACGGGGAGCTGTTTTTT. As protein: CASSELSGVDGELFF.